This T cell receptor (beta chain) was identified in a study of cytomegalovirus exposure and HLA in healthy donors. Study-wide results and caveats: Later on, a genetic analysis was performed. It linked a missense variant in DCLRE1C with V- and J-gene trimming of TCR beta.

The PCR had 60 Vbeta and 13 Jbeta primers. Produced via immunoSEQ multiplex PCR; TCRdb's table is partial and in-frame only. The sample yields 140,000 to 150,000 clones, 80% to 90% seen once. Notes on this clone: Its antigen is as yet unknown.

V was clipped by 5 bases and J by 10 bases, with 6 bases between them. Germline-derived CDR1 and CDR2 are MNHNY and SVGAGI (reference sequence). The CDR3 sequence is 10 residues long. The specimen was PBMCs. The sequence was collected from a middle-aged woman in good health and CMV-seropositive. The chain uses TRBV6-6 and TRBJ2-1, with TRBD2 as a possible D gene (6 bases). For the CDR3, the DNA is TGTGCCAGCAGTGGGGGGGAGCAGTTCTTC. This sequence encodes CASSGGEQFF.